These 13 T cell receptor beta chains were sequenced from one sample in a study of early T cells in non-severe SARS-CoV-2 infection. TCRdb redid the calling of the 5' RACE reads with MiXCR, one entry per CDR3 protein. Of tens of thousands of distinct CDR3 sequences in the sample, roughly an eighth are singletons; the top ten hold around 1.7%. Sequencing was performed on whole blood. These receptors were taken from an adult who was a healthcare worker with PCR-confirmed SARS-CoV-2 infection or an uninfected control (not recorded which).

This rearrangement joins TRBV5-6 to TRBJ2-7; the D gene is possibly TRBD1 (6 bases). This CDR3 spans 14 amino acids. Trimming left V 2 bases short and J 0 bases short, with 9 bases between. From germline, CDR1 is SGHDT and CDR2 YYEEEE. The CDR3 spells CASSFTGSSYEQYF. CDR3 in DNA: TGTGCCAGCAGCTTCACAGGGAGCTCCTACGAGCAGTACTTC.

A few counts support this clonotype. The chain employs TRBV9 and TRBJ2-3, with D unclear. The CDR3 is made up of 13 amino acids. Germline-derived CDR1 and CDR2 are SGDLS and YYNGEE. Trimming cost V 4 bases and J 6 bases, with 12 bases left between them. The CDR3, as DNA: TGTGCCAGCAGCTCAAAGACGGCGGATACGCAGTATTTT. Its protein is CASSSKTADTQYF.

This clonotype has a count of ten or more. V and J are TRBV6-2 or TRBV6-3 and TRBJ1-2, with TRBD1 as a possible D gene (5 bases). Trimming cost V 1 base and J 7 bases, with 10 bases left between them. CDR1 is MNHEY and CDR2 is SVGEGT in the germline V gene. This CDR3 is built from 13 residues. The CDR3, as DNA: TGTGCCAGCAGTTACTACCCAGGGCTTGGCTACACCTTC. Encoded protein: CASSYYPGLGYTF.

CDR3 coding DNA: TGTGCCAGCAGTGAAATCCGGGGGACAGGGGCCACCTTC. Its protein is CASSEIRGTGATF. This chain connects TRBV2 to TRBJ1-2, with 10 bases aligning to TRBD1. The germline V gene has CDR1 SNHLY and CDR2 FYNNEI. Trimming cost V 2 bases and J 13 bases; bases outside gene matches: 7. This CDR3 spans 13 amino acids.

The chain's CDR3 is CASSRQGVPQHF. The CDR3 nucleotides read TGTGCCAGCAGTCGACAGGGGGTGCCCCAGCATTTT. The chain carries TRBV12-3 or TRBV12-4 and TRBJ1-5, with 9 bases aligning to TRBD1. The CDR3 is 12 amino acids. Trimming removed 5 bases from V and 9 bases from J; junction bases left unmatched: 2.

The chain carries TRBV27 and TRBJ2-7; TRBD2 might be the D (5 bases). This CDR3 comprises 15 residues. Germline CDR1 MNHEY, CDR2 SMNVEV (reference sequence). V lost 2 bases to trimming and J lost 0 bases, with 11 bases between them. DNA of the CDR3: TGTGCCAGCAGTTTAGAGGGCCGCAGCTCCTACGAGCAGTACTTC. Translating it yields CASSLEGRSSYEQYF.

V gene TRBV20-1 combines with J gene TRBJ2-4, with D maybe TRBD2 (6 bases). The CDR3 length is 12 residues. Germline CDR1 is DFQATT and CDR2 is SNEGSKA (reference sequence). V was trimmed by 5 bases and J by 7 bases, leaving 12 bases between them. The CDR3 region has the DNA TGCAGTGCTGGGAAGGGGAGGAACATTCAGTACTTC. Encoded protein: CSAGKGRNIQYF.

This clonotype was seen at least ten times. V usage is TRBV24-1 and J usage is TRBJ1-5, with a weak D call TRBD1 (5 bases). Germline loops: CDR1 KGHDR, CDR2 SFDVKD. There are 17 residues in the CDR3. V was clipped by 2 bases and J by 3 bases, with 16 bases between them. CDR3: CATSDSRSGPINQPQHF. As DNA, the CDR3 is TGTGCCACCAGTGATTCCCGGTCGGGGCCGATCAATCAGCCCCAGCATTTT.

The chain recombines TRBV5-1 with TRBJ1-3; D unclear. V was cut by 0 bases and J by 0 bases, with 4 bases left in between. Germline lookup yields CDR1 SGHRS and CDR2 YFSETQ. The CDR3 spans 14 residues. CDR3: CASSLDSSGNTIYF. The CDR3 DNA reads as TGCGCCAGCAGCTTGGACAGCTCTGGAAACACCATATATTTT.

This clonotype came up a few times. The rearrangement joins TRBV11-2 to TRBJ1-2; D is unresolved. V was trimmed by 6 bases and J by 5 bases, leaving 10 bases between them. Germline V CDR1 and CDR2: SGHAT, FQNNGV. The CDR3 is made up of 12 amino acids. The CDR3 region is CASRDGAYGYTF. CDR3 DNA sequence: TGTGCCAGCAGGGACGGCGCTTATGGCTACACCTTC.

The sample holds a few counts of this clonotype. The CDR3 DNA reads as TGTGCCAGCTCACCACGCTGGGCGGGGAATGACAATGAGCAGTTCTTC. It specifies CASSPRWAGNDNEQFF. The gene calls are TRBV18 and TRBJ2-1, with a possible D match to TRBD2 (6 bases). The germline CDR1 and CDR2 sequences are KGHSH and LQKENI. V was pared by 1 base and J by 5 bases, with 15 bases between. CDR3 length: 16 amino acids.

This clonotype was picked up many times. This CDR3 is CASSLASGEQYF. In DNA, the CDR3 is TGCGCCAGCAGCTTGGCTTCTGGGGAGCAGTACTTC. The chain combines TRBV5-1 with TRBJ2-7, with D uncertain. Germline CDR1 is SGHRS and CDR2 is YFSETQ. This CDR3 is 12 amino acids long. Trimming removed 0 bases at V and 7 bases at J, with 8 bases between.

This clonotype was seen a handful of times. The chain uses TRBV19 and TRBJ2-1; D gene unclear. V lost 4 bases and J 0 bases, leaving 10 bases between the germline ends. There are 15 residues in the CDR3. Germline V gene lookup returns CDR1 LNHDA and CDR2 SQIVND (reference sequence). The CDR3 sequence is CASSKEWSSYNEQFF. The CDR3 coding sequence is TGTGCCAGTAGTAAGGAATGGAGCTCCTACAATGAGCAGTTCTTC.